The 20 T cell receptor beta chains in this list originate from one sample, sequenced in a study of blood T cell repertoires in COVID-19. TCRdb's copy holds only in-frame clones and misses some; the assay was immunoSEQ multiplex PCR. The repertoire consists of around 370,000 clones, with roughly 90% occurring once and the leading ten covering approximately 6.2%. Sequencing was done on a sample of peripheral blood. The receptors stem from a man aged 18 to 35 with active or convalescent COVID-19.

The V gene is TRBV6-2 or TRBV6-3, the J gene TRBJ1-5; 7 bases are shared with TRBD1. The germline V gene has CDR1 MNHEY and CDR2 SVGEGT. This CDR3 spans 15 amino acids. J gave up 4 bases and V 3 bases, and 6 bases lay outside the gene matches. CDR3 protein: CASSYRGTANQPQHF. The CDR3 DNA is TGTGCCAGCAGTTATCGCGGGACAGCAAATCAGCCCCAGCATTTT.

To note about this clone: Germline is not matched at one junction end, which may reflect a read error. The chain has TRBV7-9 and TRBJ2-6; D perhaps matches TRBD1 (5 bases). Germline V gives CDR1 SEHNR, CDR2 FQNEAQ (reference sequence). This CDR3 is 19 amino acids long. The DNA for the CDR3 is TGTGCCAGCAGATTACAAGGGTTGGGGTCAAGCTCTGGGGCCAACGTGCTGACTTTC. Its protein product is CASRLQGLGSSSGANVLTF. The whole variable domain, filled in from reference TRBV7-9 and TRBJ2-6, reads DTGVSQNPRHKITKRGQNVTFRCDPISEHNRLYWYRQTLGQGPEFLTYFQNEAQLEKSRLLSDRFSAERPKGSFSTLEIQRTEQGDSAMYLCASRLQGLGSSSGANVLTFGAGSRLTVL.

The chain has TRBV9 and TRBJ2-1; 7 bases line up with TRBD2. Trimming cost V 0 bases and J 3 bases; bases outside gene matches: 3. The CDR3 spans 15 residues. CDR1 and CDR2 from the germline V gene are SGDLS and YYNGEE. The CDR3 loop is CASSVGLADYNEQFF. DNA for the CDR3: TGTGCCAGCAGCGTAGGGCTAGCGGACTACAATGAGCAGTTCTTC.

The rearrangement uses TRBV30 and TRBJ2-5; 10 nucleotides agree with TRBD1. The CDR3 extends over 16 amino acids. Looked up from germline, CDR1 is GTSNPN and CDR2 is SVGIG (reference sequence). The trim removed 3 bases at V and 5 bases at J, leaving 12 bases unmatched. The CDR3 bases are TGTGCCTGGAGCCCCGGGACAGGGGTGCGGTCGGAGACCCAGTACTTC. It encodes CAWSPGTGVRSETQYF.

As DNA, the CDR3 is TGTGCCAGCTCACCACCCCAGGGATCCCAGCATTTT. This gives the protein CASSPPQGSQHF. The chain carries TRBV18 and TRBJ1-5; a weak D match, TRBD1 (5 bases). The length of the CDR3 is 12 residues. CDR1 and CDR2 (germline): KGHSH, LQKENI. V lost 0 bases and J lost 11, with 8 bases in between.

J is TRBJ2-3 and V is TRBV28, with D uncertain. The V end was cut by 6 bases, the J end by 4 bases, with 11 bases between. The germline V gene encodes CDR1 MDHEN and CDR2 SYDVKM. CDR3 length equals 13 residues. The CDR3 loop is CASSLPVPDTQYF. The CDR3 bases are TGTGCCAGCAGCCTCCCCGTCCCAGATACGCAGTATTTT.

The rearrangement links TRBV5-6 to TRBJ1-5; D is possibly TRBD1 (5 bases). CDR1 and CDR2 (germline): SGHDT, YYEEEE. CDR3 length: 16 residues. V was clipped by 2 bases and J by 4 bases, with 16 bases between them. The CDR3 loop is CASSFKVQGGNQPQHF. In DNA, the CDR3 is TGTGCCAGCAGCTTTAAGGTCCAGGGAGGGAATCAGCCCCAGCATTTT.

The V gene is TRBV4-1, the J gene TRBJ2-1; TRBD1 is a possible D gene (6 bases). CDR1 and CDR2 from the germline V gene are MGHRA and YSYEKL. The V and J ends lost 0 bases and 1 base respectively, with 13 bases between them. The CDR3 covers 17 residues. The CDR3 nucleotides are TGCGCCAGCAGCCAAGATAGGGGGTTAGCATCCTACAATGAGCAGTTCTTC. Translating it yields CASSQDRGLASYNEQFF.

The V gene is TRBV30, the J gene TRBJ2-3; TRBD2 aligns across 7 bases. CDR1 is GTSNPN and CDR2 is SVGIG in the germline V gene (reference sequence). The CDR3 contains 14 residues. V trimming: 2 bases; J trimming: 12 bases; junction bases outside the gene matches: 14. This CDR3 reads CAWSPFAGVPPQYF. In nucleotides, the CDR3 is TGTGCCTGGAGTCCTTTCGCGGGGGTTCCACCCCAGTATTTT.

This clone appeared a few times. This chain joins TRBV23-1 and TRBJ1-2, with unresolved D. TRBV23-1 is identified as an open reading frame with a role that is uncertain. The V gene lost 5 bases and the J gene lost 11 bases, with 6 bases spanning the gap. This CDR3 has 9 residues. The CDR3 sequence is CASSFSYTF. The CDR3 DNA follows: TGCGCCAGCAGTTTTTCGTACACCTTC.

The chain carries TRBV27 and TRBJ1-1, with no clear D. The CDR3 contains 12 residues. The germline V and J ends were trimmed by 2 bases and 10 bases, with 11 bases remaining between them. CDR1 MNHEY and CDR2 SMNVEV come from the germline V gene (reference sequence). This CDR3 reads CASSLLQGVAFF. Written as DNA, the CDR3 is TGTGCCAGCAGTTTACTCCAAGGAGTAGCTTTCTTT.

The chain carries TRBV30 and TRBJ1-1, with 9 nucleotides matching TRBD1. Trimming cost V 5 bases and J 0 bases; bases outside gene matches: 1. This CDR3 has 13 residues. Germline V gene lookup returns CDR1 GTSNPN and CDR2 SVGIG (reference sequence). CDR3 sequence: CAWHRGLNTEAFF. Written as DNA, the CDR3 is TGTGCCTGGCACAGGGGGCTGAACACTGAAGCTTTCTTT.

The chain recombines TRBV7-8 with TRBJ1-5; 10 nucleotides match TRBD1. The length of the CDR3 is 15 residues. The V segment lost 5 bases and the J segment 7 bases; nucleotides outside the gene matches: 8. Germline loops: CDR1 SGHVS, CDR2 FQNEAQ. DNA of the CDR3: TGTGCCAGCAGCCCAGGGACAGGGGCAGGGCAGCCCCAGCATTTT. It specifies CASSPGTGAGQPQHF. The full variable domain, with the rest looked up from reference TRBV7-8 and TRBJ1-5, is GAGVSQSPRYKVAKRGQDVALRCDPISGHVSLFWYQQALGQGPEFLTYFQNEAQLDKSGLPSDRFFAERPEGSVSTLKIQRTQQEDSAVYLCASSPGTGAGQPQHFGDGTRLSIL.

About this clone: Additional DNA sequences in this sample encode the identical CDR3. The rearrangement uses TRBV28 and TRBJ1-2; 7 nucleotides agree with TRBD1. V was clipped by 6 bases and J by 4 bases; unmatched bases: 5. Per germline, CDR1 MDHEN and CDR2 SYDVKM. This CDR3 has 13 residues. The chain's CDR3 is CASSPGGGYGYTF. Written as DNA, the CDR3 is TGTGCCAGCAGCCCAGGGGGAGGCTATGGCTACACCTTC.

The chain recombines TRBV7-2 with TRBJ2-5; D remains ambiguous. The CDR3 totals 11 residues. The ends were cut back, 1 base at V and 9 bases at J, with 6 bases in the middle. The germline V gene encodes CDR1 SGHTA and CDR2 FQGNSA. The CDR3 loop is CASSLEGAQYF. The CDR3 DNA follows: TGTGCCAGCAGCTTAGAAGGAGCCCAGTACTTC.

V gene TRBV24-1 combines with J gene TRBJ2-3, with 8 bases identical to TRBD1. The V gene's germline CDR1 is KGHDR and CDR2 SFDVKD. V was pared by 8 bases and J by 0 bases, with 6 bases of the junction left unmatched. CDR3 length: 15 amino acids. The CDR3 loop is CATNGDRGSTDTQYF. The CDR3 region has the DNA TGTGCCACCAATGGAGACAGGGGCAGCACAGATACGCAGTATTTT.

The V call is TRBV18, the J call TRBJ2-7, with TRBD1 matching 10 bases. CDR1 is KGHSH and CDR2 is LQKENI in the germline V gene. V lost 5 bases, J lost 3 bases, and 1 base stayed unmatched. This CDR3 is 13 amino acids long. CDR3 in amino acids: CASSRTGGYEQYF. In DNA form, the CDR3 reads TGTGCCAGCTCAAGGACAGGGGGCTACGAGCAGTACTTC.

This chain's CDR3 is CASSLDSRYNEQFF. CDR3 nucleotide sequence: TGTGCCAGCAGCTTAGATTCCCGTTACAATGAGCAGTTCTTC. The genes are TRBV11-3 and TRBJ2-1; no reliable D call. This CDR3 comprises 14 residues. Germline V CDR1 and CDR2: SGHNT, YENEEA. The ends were cut back, 0 bases at V and 4 bases at J, with 7 bases in the middle. Looking up the rest from reference TRBV11-3 and TRBJ2-1 gives the full variable domain: EAGVVQSPRYKIIEKKQPVAFWCNPISGHNTLYWYLQNLGQGPELLIRYENEEAVDDSQLPKDRFSAERLKGVDSTLKIQPAELGDSAVYLCASSLDSRYNEQFFGPGTRLTVL.

CDR3 coding DNA: TGTGCCAGCAGCTTTCTACGATCCTACGAGCAGTACTTC. It specifies CASSFLRSYEQYF. The chain has TRBV11-2 and TRBJ2-7, with D unresolved. CDR3 length: 13 amino acids. Trimming stripped 3 bases from V and 1 base from J, with 7 bases between. Germline lookup yields CDR1 SGHAT and CDR2 FQNNGV.

V is TRBV5-6 and J is TRBJ1-6; 8 nucleotides match TRBD1. The CDR3 contains 16 residues. CDR1 SGHDT and CDR2 YYEEEE come from the germline V gene. With 3 bases clipped from V and 9 bases from J, the junction kept 11 bases outside the gene matches. CDR3: CASSSQTGEQFSPLHF. The CDR3 DNA follows: TGTGCCAGCAGCTCCCAGACAGGGGAACAATTTTCACCCCTCCACTTT.